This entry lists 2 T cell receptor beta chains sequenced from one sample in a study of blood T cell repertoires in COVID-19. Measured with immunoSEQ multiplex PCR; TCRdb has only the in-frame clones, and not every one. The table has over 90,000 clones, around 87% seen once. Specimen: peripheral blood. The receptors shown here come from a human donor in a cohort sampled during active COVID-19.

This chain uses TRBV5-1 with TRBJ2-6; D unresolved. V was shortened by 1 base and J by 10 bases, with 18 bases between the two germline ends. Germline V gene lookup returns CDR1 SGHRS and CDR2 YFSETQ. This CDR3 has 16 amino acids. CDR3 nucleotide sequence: TGCGCCAGCAGCTTGTCCGAAGCACTGAATTATAACGTCCTGACTTTC. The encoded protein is CASSLSEALNYNVLTF.

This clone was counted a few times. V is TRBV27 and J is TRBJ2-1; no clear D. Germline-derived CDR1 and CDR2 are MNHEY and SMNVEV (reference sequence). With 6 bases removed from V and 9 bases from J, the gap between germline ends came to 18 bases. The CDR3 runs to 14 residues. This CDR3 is CASSSSLVIGEQFF. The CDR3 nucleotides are TGTGCCAGCAGCTCCTCATTAGTAATTGGTGAGCAGTTCTTC.